Each of the 8 T cell receptor beta chains below was sequenced from the same sample in a study of T-cell reconstitution after alpha-beta-depleted transplantation in children. A TCRbeta library incorporating unique molecular identifiers was prepared. A single record per CDR3 protein comes from TCRdb applying MiXCR to the PCR reads. The table lists fewer than 750,000 distinct CDR3 sequences, more than 20% of them singletons, with 13% to 15% in the top ten. Sequenced here: PBMCs, mostly from graft donor cells, sampled 360 days after TCRalphabeta/CD19-depleted stem cell transplant. These receptors all stem from a boy in the first two years of life who had a stem cell transplant for acute myeloid leukemia, so the T cells may come from the graft donor.

The chain uses TRBV12-3 or TRBV12-4 and TRBJ2-6, with 8 nucleotides matching TRBD2. V shed 0 bases, J shed 3 bases, and the junction held 1 base outside the gene matches. This CDR3 has 16 residues. CDR3 DNA: TGTGCCAGCAGTTTAGCGCGGGGGGTTGGGGCCAACGTCCTGACTTTC. It specifies CASSLARGVGANVLTF.

There are many counts of this clonotype. This chain uses TRBV20-1 with TRBJ1-6; possible D gene TRBD1, 6 bases. V was shortened by 3 bases and J by 5 bases, with 11 bases between the two germline ends. The CDR3 totals 14 residues. Germline-derived CDR1 and CDR2 are DFQATT and SNEGSKA (reference sequence). The DNA of the CDR3 is TGCAGTGCTAGCGGGACACCCGATAATTCACCCCTCCACTTT. Translated, it gives CSASGTPDNSPLHF.

This clonotype was found a few times. V usage is TRBV7-9 and J usage is TRBJ2-7, with D perhaps TRBD1 (6 bases). This CDR3 comprises 17 residues. Germline lookup yields CDR1 SEHNR and CDR2 FQNEAQ (reference sequence). Trimming removed 0 bases from V and 5 bases from J, with 20 bases in between. CDR3 in DNA: TGTGCCAGCAGCTTAGCTACTGGGTCAGGGGTCATCCACGAGCAGTACGTC. It is translated as CASSLATGSGVIHEQYV.

At least ten counts were recorded for this clonotype. The J gene is TRBJ2-7, the V gene TRBV28; D perhaps matches TRBD1 (6 bases). The CDR3 totals 16 residues. CDR1 MDHEN and CDR2 SYDVKM come from the germline V gene. Written as DNA, the CDR3 is TGTGCCAGCAGTGGTTCAGGGGCCCCTGACTCCTACGTGCAGTACGTC. Translating gives CASSGSGAPDSYVQYV.

A single count supports this clonotype. This chain connects TRBV7-7 to TRBJ2-1; 8 nucleotides align to TRBD1. J gave up 5 bases and V 5 bases, and 8 bases lay outside the gene matches. The V gene's germline CDR1 is SSHAT and CDR2 FNYEAQ (reference sequence). This CDR3 contains 15 residues. The CDR3 nucleotides read TGTGCCAGCAGCCCCCGGACAGGGTGGGACAATGAGCAGTTCTTC. Protein: CASSPRTGWDNEQFF.

This clonotype was picked up a small number of times. The V gene is TRBV12-3 or TRBV12-4, the J gene TRBJ1-3, with D maybe TRBD1 (5 bases). Trimming stripped 1 base from V and 1 base from J, with 14 bases between. The CDR3 has 17 residues. The CDR3 sequence is CASSLVGGGGSGNTIYF. The CDR3 DNA reads as TGTGCCAGCAGTTTAGTCGGGGGGGGAGGATCTGGAAACACCATATATTTT.

The chain combines TRBV7-7 with TRBJ2-1; TRBD1 or TRBD2 may be the D gene (5 bases each). V lost 0 bases and J lost 6, with 9 bases in between. The CDR3 is made up of 14 amino acids. Germline V gene sequence: CDR1 SSHAT, CDR2 FNYEAQ (reference sequence). The CDR3 protein is CASSLAGDLNEQFF. The DNA for the CDR3 is TGTGCCAGCAGCTTAGCGGGGGACCTCAATGAGCAGTTCTTC.

The rearrangement links TRBV20-1 to TRBJ1-3; 10 bases line up with TRBD1. CDR3 length: 18 amino acids. V shed 0 bases, J shed 0 bases, and the junction held 8 bases outside the gene matches. The germline V gene has CDR1 DFQATT and CDR2 SNEGSKA (reference sequence). The CDR3 bases are TGCAGTGCTAGAGAGGGGGGTGGACAGGGGGGCTCTGGAAACACCATATATTTT. Translated: CSAREGGGQGGSGNTIYF.